This T cell receptor beta chain was observed in a study of blood T cell repertoires in COVID-19. Overall study: From T cells, B-cell-depleted T cells, or PBMCs came the material, which was cDNA or gDNA.

V lost 5 bases and J lost 8; bases outside the gene matches: 14. The CDR3 sequence is 16 residues long. Germline-derived CDR1 and CDR2 are SEHNR and FQNEAQ (reference sequence). Seattle researchers signed up patients amid active infection and tracked them longitudinally. TCRdb keeps only in-frame clones here, not all; method: immunoSEQ multiplex PCR. In the table there are over 70,000 clones, roughly 90% of which are singletons. This clonotype was obtained from a man aged 50-59 years with COVID-19, enrolled during active disease. Sequenced sample: peripheral blood. The chain joins TRBV7-9 to TRBJ1-4; TRBD1 matches at 7 bases. The CDR3 region is CASSQGVGGAWEKLFF. The CDR3 DNA reads as TGTGCCAGCAGCCAAGGGGTAGGGGGCGCCTGGGAAAAACTGTTTTTT.